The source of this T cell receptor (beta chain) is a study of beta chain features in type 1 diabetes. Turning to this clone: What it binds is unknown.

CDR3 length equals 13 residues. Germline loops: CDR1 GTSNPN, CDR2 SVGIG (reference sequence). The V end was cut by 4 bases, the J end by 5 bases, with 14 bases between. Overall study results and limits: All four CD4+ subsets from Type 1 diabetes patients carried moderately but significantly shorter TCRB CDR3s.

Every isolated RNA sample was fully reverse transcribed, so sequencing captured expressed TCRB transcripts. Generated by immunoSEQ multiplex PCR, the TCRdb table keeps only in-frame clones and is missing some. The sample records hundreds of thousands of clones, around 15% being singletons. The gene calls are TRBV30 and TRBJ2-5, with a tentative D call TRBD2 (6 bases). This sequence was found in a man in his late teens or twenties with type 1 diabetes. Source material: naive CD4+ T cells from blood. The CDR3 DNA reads TGTGCCTGGACCGGAGGGTACCGCGAGACCCAGTACTTC. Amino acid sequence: CAWTGGYRETQYF.